This T cell receptor (beta chain) came from a study of cytomegalovirus exposure and HLA in healthy donors. Whole-study results and caveats: About 180 TCR beta chains were listed as cytomegalovirus-associated. In a later analysis, across HLA loci, associated TCR counts were highest for DRB1, lowest for HLA-C. CMV serostatus stood as the only immune exposure information on hand. Researchers reportedly found TCR beta sequences accurately predicted most subjects' HLA-A and HLA-B alleles.

As for this clone: Its target is not known. A junction boundary mismatches the germline segment, possibly from a read error.

The PCR made use of 60 Vbeta and 13 Jbeta primers. Clones were read by immunoSEQ multiplex PCR, and TCRdb kept only the in-frame ones, dropping some. The sample consists of approximately 110,000 clones, 65% of them appearing once. Germline CDR1 and CDR2: SSHAT and FNYEAQ (reference sequence). CDR3 size: 15 residues. The chain couples TRBV7-7 to TRBJ2-5; 12 bases are a match to TRBD2. Sequenced material: PBMCs. The clonotype was recovered from a man aged 25-45 years in good health and CMV-seropositive. As DNA, the CDR3 is TGTGCTAGCAGCTTAGACGGGACTAGCGGGCGTACCCAGTACTTC. Protein: CASSLDGTSGRTQYF.